Listed below are T cell receptor beta chains from one sample, sequenced in a study of blood T cell repertoires in COVID-19. The protocol was immunoSEQ multiplex PCR, while the TCRdb copy is restricted to in-frame clones and leaves out a portion. The data show 25,000 to 35,000 clones, with more than 80% seen just once and approximately 46% held by the top ten. Source material: peripheral blood. The receptors come from a woman older than 75 with acute or convalescent COVID-19. The CDR3 runs from the conserved cysteine through the conserved F or W. The order of the fields is V gene, J gene, clone size, D gene, CDR3 protein, CDR3 DNA. A D gene is named only where the DNA matches it firmly. Size values are once, few and many counts, or a class for expanded clones, and some rows have none.

V: TRBV6-2/TRBV6-3
J: TRBJ2-5
size: .
D: TRBD1
CDR3: CASSYLWIDRGLETQYF
DNA: TGTGCCAGCAGTTACCTCTGGATCGACAGGGGCCTAGAGACCCAGTACTTC

V: TRBV29-1
J: TRBJ1-1
size: .
D: TRBD1
CDR3: CSVYRGSNTEAFF
DNA: TGCAGCGTTTACAGGGGGTCGAACACTGAAGCTTTCTTT

V: TRBV5-1
J: TRBJ2-1
size: once
D: TRBD1
CDR3: CASSWGQNEQFF
DNA: TGCGCCAGCAGCTGGGGACAGAATGAGCAGTTCTTC

V: TRBV14
J: TRBJ2-1
size: few
D: TRBD1
CDR3: CASSQIRDRGNEQFF
DNA: TGTGCCAGCAGCCAAATCCGGGACAGGGGAAATGAGCAGTTCTTC

V: TRBV28
J: TRBJ2-2
size: once
D: .
CDR3: CASTSGVVPNTGELFF
DNA: TGTGCCAGCACCTCAGGTGTAGTTCCGAACACCGGGGAGCTGTTTTTT

V: TRBV6-6
J: TRBJ1-1
size: .
D: .
CDR3: CASSHESGFAEAFF
DNA: TGTGCCAGCAGCCACGAGTCGGGTTTCGCTGAAGCTTTCTTT

V: TRBV27
J: TRBJ2-7
size: few
D: .
CDR3: CASSSTLYEQYF
DNA: TGTGCCAGCAGTTCGACTCTCTACGAGCAGTACTTC

V: TRBV10-3
J: TRBJ1-5
size: .
D: .
CDR3: CAITQDNSNQPQHF
DNA: TGTGCCATCACTCAGGACAATAGCAATCAGCCCCAGCATTTT

V: TRBV9
J: TRBJ1-1
size: once
D: .
CDR3: CASSGGGGTEAFF
DNA: TGTGCCAGCAGCGGAGGGGGGGGCACTGAAGCTTTCTTT

V: TRBV3-1/TRBV3-2
J: TRBJ2-3
size: .
D: TRBD2
CDR3: CASSQGPSGGEDTQYF
DNA: TGTGCCAGCAGCCAAGGTCCTAGCGGGGGGGAGGATACGCAGTATTTT

V: TRBV4-1
J: TRBJ1-5
size: .
D: .
CDR3: CASAEASKNQPQHF
DNA: TGCGCCAGTGCGGAGGCCTCCAAGAATCAGCCCCAGCATTTT

V: TRBV15
J: TRBJ2-3
size: once
D: .
CDR3: CATSRTGRDTQYF
DNA: TGTGCCACCAGCAGAACAGGGCGGGATACGCAGTATTTT

V: TRBV28
J: TRBJ2-7
size: .
D: .
CDR3: CASITGGVSYEQYF
DNA: TGTGCCAGCATCACCGGGGGAGTTTCCTACGAGCAGTACTTC

V: TRBV11-2
J: TRBJ2-3
size: .
D: .
CDR3: CASSLGRGSTDTQYF
DNA: TGTGCCAGCAGCTTAGGTCGAGGTAGCACAGATACGCAGTATTTT

V: TRBV7-2
J: TRBJ2-5
size: .
D: TRBD2
CDR3: CASSRGGSGETQYF
DNA: TGTGCCAGCAGCCGGGGGGGGAGTGGGGAGACCCAGTACTTC

V: TRBV3-1/TRBV3-2
J: TRBJ1-4
size: .
D: TRBD1
CDR3: CASSHRQGTNEKLFF
DNA: TGTGCCAGCAGCCATAGACAGGGAACTAATGAAAAACTGTTTTTT

V: TRBV5-1
J: TRBJ1-1
size: .
D: TRBD1
CDR3: CASSLEWTGSTEAFF
DNA: TGCGCCAGCAGCTTGGAGTGGACAGGTTCGACTGAAGCTTTCTTT

V: TRBV19
J: TRBJ1-2
size: .
D: .
CDR3: CASSILQLTNYGYTF
DNA: TGTGCCAGTAGTATTCTACAGCTTACAAACTATGGCTACACCTTC

V: TRBV5-1
J: TRBJ1-2
size: .
D: .
CDR3: CASSLQTGSSPYGYTF
DNA: TGCGCCAGCAGCTTACAAACAGGGTCCTCACCTTATGGCTACACCTTC

V: TRBV28
J: TRBJ2-7
size: once
D: .
CDR3: CASSLNRYEQYF
DNA: TGTGCCAGCAGTCTTAACAGATACGAGCAGTACTTC

V: TRBV19
J: TRBJ1-1
size: .
D: .
CDR3: CASTLGAGDTEAFF
DNA: TGTGCCAGTACCCTTGGGGCCGGAGACACTGAAGCTTTCTTT

V: TRBV6-1
J: TRBJ1-6
size: .
D: .
CDR3: CASSESQSGSPLHF
DNA: TGTGCCAGCAGTGAATCCCAATCAGGCTCACCCCTCCACTTT

V: TRBV4-1
J: TRBJ2-2
size: .
D: .
CDR3: CASSFSQGNTGELFF
DNA: TGCGCCAGCAGCTTCAGTCAGGGGAACACCGGGGAGCTGTTTTTT

V: TRBV5-6
J: TRBJ2-5
size: .
D: TRBD1
CDR3: CASSLKGTARETQYF
DNA: TGTGCCAGCAGCTTGAAGGGGACAGCGAGGGAGACCCAGTACTTC